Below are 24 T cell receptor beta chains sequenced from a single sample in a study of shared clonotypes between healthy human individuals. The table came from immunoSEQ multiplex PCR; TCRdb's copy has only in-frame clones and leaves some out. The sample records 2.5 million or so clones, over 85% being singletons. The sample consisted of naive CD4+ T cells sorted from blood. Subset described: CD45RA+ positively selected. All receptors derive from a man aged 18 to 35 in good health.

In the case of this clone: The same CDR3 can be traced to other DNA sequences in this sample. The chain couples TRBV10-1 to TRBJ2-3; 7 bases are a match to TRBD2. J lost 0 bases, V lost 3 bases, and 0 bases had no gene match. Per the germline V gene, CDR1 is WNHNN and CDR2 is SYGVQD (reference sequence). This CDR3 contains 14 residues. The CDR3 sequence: CASSDGGSTDTQYF. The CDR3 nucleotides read TGCGCCAGCAGTGACGGGGGGAGCACAGATACGCAGTATTTT.

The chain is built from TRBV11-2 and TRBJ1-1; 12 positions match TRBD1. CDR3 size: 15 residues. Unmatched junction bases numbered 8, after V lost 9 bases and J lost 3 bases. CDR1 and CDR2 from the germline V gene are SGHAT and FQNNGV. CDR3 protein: CASTRDRGPDTEAFF. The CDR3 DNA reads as TGTGCCAGTACCCGGGACAGGGGGCCAGACACTGAAGCTTTCTTT.

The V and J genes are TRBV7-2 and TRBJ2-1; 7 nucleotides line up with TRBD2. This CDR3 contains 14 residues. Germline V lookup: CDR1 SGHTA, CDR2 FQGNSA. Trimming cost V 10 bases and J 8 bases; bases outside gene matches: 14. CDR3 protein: CATTSRAGVYEQFF. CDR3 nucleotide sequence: TGTGCCACCACGTCTCGGGCGGGAGTGTATGAGCAGTTCTTC.

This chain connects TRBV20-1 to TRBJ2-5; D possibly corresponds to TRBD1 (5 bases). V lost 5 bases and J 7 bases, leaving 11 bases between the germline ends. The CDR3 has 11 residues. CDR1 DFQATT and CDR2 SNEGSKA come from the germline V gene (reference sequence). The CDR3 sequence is CSAPAGSTQYF. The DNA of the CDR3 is TGCAGTGCTCCGGCAGGGTCGACCCAGTACTTC.

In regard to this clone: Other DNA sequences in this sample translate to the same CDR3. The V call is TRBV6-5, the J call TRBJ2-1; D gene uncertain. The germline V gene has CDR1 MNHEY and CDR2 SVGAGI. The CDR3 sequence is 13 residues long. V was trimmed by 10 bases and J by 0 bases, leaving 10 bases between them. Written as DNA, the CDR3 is TGTGCCACCCAAAGGAGCTCCTACAATGAGCAGTTCTTC. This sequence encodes CATQRSSYNEQFF.

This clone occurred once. The DNA for the CDR3 is TGTGCCAGCAGCGATACCGACAGGGACCCCTACGAGCAGTACTTC. This codes for CASSDTDRDPYEQYF. The chain uses TRBV6-6 and TRBJ2-7; TRBD1 matches at 7 bases. With 6 bases clipped from V and 2 bases from J, the junction kept 10 bases outside the gene matches. The germline V gene encodes CDR1 MNHNY and CDR2 SVGAGI (reference sequence). The CDR3 runs 15 residues.

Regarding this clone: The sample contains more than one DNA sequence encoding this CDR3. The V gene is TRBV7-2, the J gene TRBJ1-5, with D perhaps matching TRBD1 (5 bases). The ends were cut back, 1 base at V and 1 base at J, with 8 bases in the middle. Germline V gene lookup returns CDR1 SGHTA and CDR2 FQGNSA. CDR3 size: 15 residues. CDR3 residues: CASSLVQGSNQPQHF. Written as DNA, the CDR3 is TGTGCCAGCAGCTTAGTCCAGGGAAGCAATCAGCCCCAGCATTTT.

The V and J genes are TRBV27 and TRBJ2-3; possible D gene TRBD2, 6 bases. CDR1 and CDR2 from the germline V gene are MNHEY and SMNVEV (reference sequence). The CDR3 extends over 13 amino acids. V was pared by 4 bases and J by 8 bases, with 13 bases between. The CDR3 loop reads CASSSPVGGTQYF. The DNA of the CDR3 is TGTGCCAGCAGTTCACCAGTGGGGGGTACGCAGTATTTT.

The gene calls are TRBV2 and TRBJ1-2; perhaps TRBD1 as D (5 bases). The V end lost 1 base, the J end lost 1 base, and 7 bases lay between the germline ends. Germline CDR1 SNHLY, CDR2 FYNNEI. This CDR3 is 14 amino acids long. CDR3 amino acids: CASSEETVNYGYTF. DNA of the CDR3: TGTGCCAGCAGTGAAGAGACAGTTAACTATGGCTACACCTTC.

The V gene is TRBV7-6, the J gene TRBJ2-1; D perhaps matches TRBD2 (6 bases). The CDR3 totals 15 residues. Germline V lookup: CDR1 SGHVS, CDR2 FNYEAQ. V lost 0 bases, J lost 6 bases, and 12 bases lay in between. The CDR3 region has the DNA TGTGCCAGCAGCTTAGCTGGACTAAGATCCAATGAGCAGTTCTTC. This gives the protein CASSLAGLRSNEQFF.

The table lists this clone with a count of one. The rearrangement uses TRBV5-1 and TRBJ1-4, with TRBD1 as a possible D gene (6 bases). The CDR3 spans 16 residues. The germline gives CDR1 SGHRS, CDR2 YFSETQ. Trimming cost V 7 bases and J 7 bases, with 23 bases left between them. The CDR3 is CASASVTGLVGEKLFF. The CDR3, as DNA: TGCGCCAGCGCCTCAGTTACAGGGCTAGTGGGTGAAAAACTGTTTTTT.

CDR3 nucleotide sequence: TGTGCCAGCAGCTTGACACGGAGCTATGGCTACACCTTC. Its protein product is CASSLTRSYGYTF. The chain couples TRBV11-2 to TRBJ1-2; D ambiguous. V was trimmed by 3 bases and J by 4 bases, leaving 9 bases between them. Germline lookup yields CDR1 SGHAT and CDR2 FQNNGV. This CDR3 is 13 amino acids long.

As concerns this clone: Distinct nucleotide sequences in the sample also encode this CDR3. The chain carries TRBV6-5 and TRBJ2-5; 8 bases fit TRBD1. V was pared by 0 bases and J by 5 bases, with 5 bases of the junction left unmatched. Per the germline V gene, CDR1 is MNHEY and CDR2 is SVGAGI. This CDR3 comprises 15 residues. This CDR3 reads CASSYSQGAGETQYF. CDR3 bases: TGTGCCAGCAGTTACTCCCAGGGGGCGGGGGAGACCCAGTACTTC.

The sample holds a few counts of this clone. The CDR3: CASSLTRASPLHF. The CDR3 bases are TGTGCCAGCAGCCTTACCAGGGCATCACCCCTCCACTTT. The rearrangement links TRBV11-1 to TRBJ1-6; D is possibly TRBD1 (5 bases). Germline V gives CDR1 SGHAT, CDR2 FQDESV (reference sequence). V lost 5 bases, J lost 10 bases, and 12 bases lay in between. The CDR3 consists of 13 residues.

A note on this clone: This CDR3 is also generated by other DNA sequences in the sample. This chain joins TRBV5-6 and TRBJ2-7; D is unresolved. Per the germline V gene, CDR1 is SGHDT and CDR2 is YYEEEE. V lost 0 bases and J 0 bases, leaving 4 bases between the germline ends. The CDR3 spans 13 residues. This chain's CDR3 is CASSLVSSYEQYF. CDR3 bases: TGTGCCAGCAGCTTGGTGTCCTCCTACGAGCAGTACTTC.

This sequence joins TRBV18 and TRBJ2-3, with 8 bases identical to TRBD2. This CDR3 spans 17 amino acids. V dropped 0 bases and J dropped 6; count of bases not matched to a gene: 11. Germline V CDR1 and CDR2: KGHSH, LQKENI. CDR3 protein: CASSPPFAGGPRDTQYF. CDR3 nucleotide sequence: TGTGCCAGCTCACCACCGTTTGCGGGGGGCCCCCGGGATACGCAGTATTTT.

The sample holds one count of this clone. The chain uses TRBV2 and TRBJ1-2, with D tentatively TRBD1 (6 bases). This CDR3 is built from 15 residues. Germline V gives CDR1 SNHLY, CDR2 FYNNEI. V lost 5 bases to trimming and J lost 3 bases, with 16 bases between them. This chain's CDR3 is CASSRDTREDYGYTF. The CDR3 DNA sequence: TGTGCCAGCAGTCGGGACACCAGGGAGGACTATGGCTACACCTTC.

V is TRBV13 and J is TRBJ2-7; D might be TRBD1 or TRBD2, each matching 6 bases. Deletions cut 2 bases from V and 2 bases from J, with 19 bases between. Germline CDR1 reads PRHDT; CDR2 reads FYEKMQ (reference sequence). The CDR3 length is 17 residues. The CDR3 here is CASSLYDRDTGAYEQYF. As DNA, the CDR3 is TGTGCCAGCAGCTTATATGACCGGGACACGGGAGCCTACGAGCAGTACTTC.

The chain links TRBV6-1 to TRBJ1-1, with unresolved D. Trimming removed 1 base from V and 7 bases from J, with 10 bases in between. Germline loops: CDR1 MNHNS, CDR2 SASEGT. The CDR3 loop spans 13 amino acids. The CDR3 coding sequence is TGTGCCAGCAGTGAAGTAGTCGGATATGAAGCTTTCTTT. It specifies CASSEVVGYEAFF.

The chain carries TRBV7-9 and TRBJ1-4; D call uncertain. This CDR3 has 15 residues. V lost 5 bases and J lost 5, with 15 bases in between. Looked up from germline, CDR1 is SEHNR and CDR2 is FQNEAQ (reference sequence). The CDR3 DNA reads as TGTGCCAGCAGCGCCTCGGGCCTGATGAATGAAAAACTGTTTTTT. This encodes CASSASGLMNEKLFF.

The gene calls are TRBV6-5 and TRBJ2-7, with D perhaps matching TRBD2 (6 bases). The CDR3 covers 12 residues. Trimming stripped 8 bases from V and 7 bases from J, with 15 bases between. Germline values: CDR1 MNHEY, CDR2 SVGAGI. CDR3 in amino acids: CASAGTPGEQYF. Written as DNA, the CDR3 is TGTGCCAGCGCGGGGACCCCGGGGGAGCAGTACTTC.

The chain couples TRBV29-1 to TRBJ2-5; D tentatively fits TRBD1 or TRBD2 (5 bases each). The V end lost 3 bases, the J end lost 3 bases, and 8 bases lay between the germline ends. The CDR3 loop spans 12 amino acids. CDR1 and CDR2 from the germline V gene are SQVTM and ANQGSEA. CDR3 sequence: CSVDGGEETQYF. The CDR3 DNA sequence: TGCAGCGTTGATGGGGGAGAAGAGACCCAGTACTTC.

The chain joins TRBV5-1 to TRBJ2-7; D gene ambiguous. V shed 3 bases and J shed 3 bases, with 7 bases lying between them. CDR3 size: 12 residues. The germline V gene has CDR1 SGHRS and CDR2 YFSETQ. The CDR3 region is CASSYRGYEQYF. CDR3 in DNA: TGCGCCAGCAGCTACCGCGGCTACGAGCAGTACTTC.

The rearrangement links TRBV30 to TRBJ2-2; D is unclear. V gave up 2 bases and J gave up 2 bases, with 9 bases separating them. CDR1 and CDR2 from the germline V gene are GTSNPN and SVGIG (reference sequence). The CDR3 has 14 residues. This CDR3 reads CAWSRTVNTGELFF. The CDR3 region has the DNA TGTGCCTGGAGTAGGACGGTTAACACCGGGGAGCTGTTTTTT.